Below are 7 T cell receptor beta chains sequenced from a single sample in a study of T cells after somatic rescue of genetic block. Method: immunoSEQ multiplex PCR; TCRdb's copy keeps in-frame clones and lacks some. The sample gives 85,000 to 100,000 clones, around 89% of which show up once; around 1.5% is in the top ten. Sequencing was carried out using peripheral blood mononuclear cells (PBMCs). The receptors here all came from a woman under 30.

The genes are TRBV5-1 and TRBJ2-2, with 7 positions matching TRBD1. Trimming removed 4 bases from V and 3 bases from J; junction bases left unmatched: 9. Germline V lookup: CDR1 SGHRS, CDR2 YFSETQ. CDR3 length equals 16 residues. CDR3 region: CASSPPNRGDTGELFF. In nucleotides, the CDR3 is TGCGCCAGCAGCCCACCCAACAGGGGCGACACCGGGGAGCTGTTTTTT.

For this clone: This specimen includes other DNA sequences encoding the same CDR3. This CDR3 reads CASSSTGVEQYF. In nucleotides, the CDR3 is TGTGCCAGCAGTTCAACAGGGGTCGAGCAGTACTTC. The chain recombines TRBV28 with TRBJ2-7, with TRBD1 identical over 7 bases. The length of the CDR3 is 12 residues. The trim removed 4 bases at V and 6 bases at J, leaving 3 bases unmatched. CDR1 is MDHEN, CDR2 SYDVKM, per germline.

This chain connects TRBV14 to TRBJ2-4; D is perhaps TRBD2 (5 bases). Germline lookup yields CDR1 SGHDN and CDR2 FVKESK. V was pared by 1 base and J by 5 bases, with 9 bases between. This CDR3 is 14 amino acids long. CDR3: CASSQVGGQNIQYF. CDR3 nucleotides: TGTGCCAGCAGCCAAGTTGGAGGTCAAAACATTCAGTACTTC.

The gene calls are TRBV5-4 and TRBJ2-7; D gene uncertain. The CDR3 is made up of 14 amino acids. V was shortened by 4 bases and J by 2 bases, with 13 bases between the two germline ends. In germline, CDR1 is SGHNT, CDR2 YYREEE (reference sequence). In DNA, the CDR3 is TGTGCCAGCAGCCTTGTGGGGAAGCCCTACGAGCAGTACTTC. Protein: CASSLVGKPYEQYF.

The chain links TRBV10-3 to TRBJ2-7; D is perhaps TRBD2 (5 bases). Germline CDR1 reads ENHRY; CDR2 reads SYGVKD. The CDR3 contains 13 residues. V gave up 2 bases and J gave up 4 bases, with 9 bases separating them. The CDR3: CAISEGLLYEQYF. As DNA, the CDR3 is TGTGCCATCAGTGAGGGACTCCTATACGAGCAGTACTTC.

The rearrangement links TRBV7-3 to TRBJ2-7, with 9 bases aligning to TRBD2. The CDR3 is 15 residues long. Germline trimming cut 3 bases from V and 0 bases from J; bases unmatched to any gene: 3. From germline, CDR1 is SGHTA and CDR2 FQGTGA. CDR3 in amino acids: CASSFAGGPSYEQYF. Here the CDR3 DNA reads TGTGCCAGCAGCTTCGCGGGAGGGCCCTCCTACGAGCAGTACTTC.

The chain is built from TRBV27 and TRBJ2-7, with 15 bases lining up with TRBD2. Germline assignment: CDR1 MNHEY and CDR2 SMNVEV (reference sequence). The V and J ends lost 6 bases and 4 bases, in that order; junction bases with no gene match: 7. This CDR3 region has 16 residues. The CDR3 spells CASSTGLAGGPYEQYF. In DNA form, the CDR3 reads TGTGCCAGCAGCACGGGACTAGCGGGAGGCCCTTACGAGCAGTACTTC.